The following is a T cell receptor (beta chain) sequence with its context. Clones were read by immunoSEQ multiplex PCR, and TCRdb kept only the in-frame ones, dropping some. This sample has about 100,000 clones; more than 75% occur once, and the top ten carry 24%. The sample comes from a study of blood T cell repertoires in COVID-19. V was cut by 3 bases and J by 2 bases, with 12 bases left in between. Germline CDR1 SGHRS, CDR2 YFSETQ. The CDR3 has 14 amino acids. The receptor comes from a human donor in a cohort sampled during active COVID-19. The V gene is TRBV5-1, the J gene TRBJ2-7; D possibly corresponds to TRBD1 (5 bases). The sequenced sample was peripheral blood. The DNA of the CDR3 is TGCGCCAGCAGCTCCCAGGAAGGGGCCTACGAGCAGTACTTC. Its translation: CASSSQEGAYEQYF.